The present entry profiles one TCR beta chain with its context. Trimming removed 4 bases at V and 0 bases at J, with 4 bases between. The CDR3 sequence is 12 residues long. Germline loops: CDR1 GTSNPN, CDR2 SVGIG (reference sequence). Assay: immunoSEQ multiplex PCR; the TCRdb copy retains only in-frame clones and omits some. This sample has 150,000 to 200,000 clones; around three quarters occur once, and the top ten carry 13%. This entry is derived from a study of cytotoxic CD8 clonotypes in ibrutinib-treated CLL. This TCR derives from a human donor with chronic lymphocytic leukemia. The rearrangement joins TRBV30 to TRBJ1-3, with D unclear. This specimen was PBMCs, taken after 24 months of ibrutinib treatment. The CDR3 sequence is CAWTYSGNTIYF. The CDR3 DNA reads TGTGCCTGGACCTACTCTGGAAACACCATATATTTT.